Presented here are 7 T cell receptor beta chains from one specimen sequenced in a study of blood T cells in healthy people across ages. A J-beta primer mix and a sample-barcoded 5' primer were used in a second PCR of about 6 to 12 cycles. One entry per CDR3 protein results from TCRdb running MiXCR on the 5' RACE reads. The sample records some 1,500,000 distinct CDR3 sequences, roughly two fifths being singletons. Material: blood. The receptors stem from a woman aged 18 to 35 in good health.

The chain links TRBV12-3 or TRBV12-4 to TRBJ2-3, with 7 bases lining up with TRBD2. V shed 8 bases, J shed 5 bases, and the junction held 7 bases outside the gene matches. The CDR3 length is 13 residues. The CDR3 nucleotides read TGTGCCAGCGGGGGGGGAGTTCAAGATACGCAGTATTTT. It yields the protein CASGGGVQDTQYF.

The rearrangement uses TRBV5-1 and TRBJ2-1; D not certain. Gene TRBJ2-7 matches the end of the DNA better, so the J call may be wrong. Looked up from germline, CDR1 is SGHRS and CDR2 is YFSETQ. The CDR3 length is 15 residues. DNA for the CDR3: TGCGCCAGCACCCTCGGCGGTAGCTCCTACAATGAGCAGTACTTC. It yields the protein CASTLGGSSYNEQYF.

The chain uses TRBV12-3 or TRBV12-4 and TRBJ1-5; 7 bases line up with TRBD1. CDR3 size: 15 residues. Unmatched junction bases numbered 11, after V lost 5 bases and J lost 7 bases. CDR3 DNA sequence: TGTGCCAGCAGTCCCGACAGGGAACTGAGGCAGCCCCAGCATTTT. Encoded protein: CASSPDRELRQPQHF.

V usage is TRBV5-1 and J usage is TRBJ2-1; 12 bases align to TRBD1. The CDR3 has 15 residues. Trimming at V came to 4 bases and at J to 7 bases, leaving 6 bases not matched to a gene. Germline V gives CDR1 SGHRS, CDR2 YFSETQ. CDR3 DNA: TGCGCCAGCAGCGGGGACAGGGGGCTTCGTAATGAGCAGTTCTTC. This translates into CASSGDRGLRNEQFF.

To note about this clonotype: Being one base from a much bigger clone, this may be a read error. The chain uses TRBV7-9 and TRBJ2-5; 11 bases align to TRBD2. Germline V CDR1 and CDR2: SEHNR, FQNEAQ (reference sequence). The trim removed 5 bases at V and 11 bases at J, leaving 25 bases unmatched. The CDR3 extends over 19 amino acids. For the CDR3, the DNA is TGTGCCAGCAGCCCCCCCTCGACTAGCGGGACAGTATATCACAATGAGCAGTACTTC. Residues: CASSPPSTSGTVYHNEQYF.

The chain carries TRBV9 and TRBJ1-4; D may be TRBD1 (5 bases). With 3 bases removed from V and 4 bases from J, the gap between germline ends came to 13 bases. This CDR3 comprises 15 residues. Germline V gene lookup returns CDR1 SGDLS and CDR2 YYNGEE. CDR3: CASSGRGANNEKLFF. The CDR3 region has the DNA TGTGCCAGCAGCGGGCGCGGGGCGAATAATGAAAAACTGTTTTTT.

The chain recombines TRBV24-1 with TRBJ2-1; 8 nucleotides align to TRBD1. Germline V gene lookup returns CDR1 KGHDR and CDR2 SFDVKD. CDR3 length: 16 residues. Germline trimming cut 2 bases from V and 5 bases from J; bases unmatched to any gene: 7. The CDR3 DNA reads as TGTGCCACCAGTGATTGGAGTGACAGGGGTAACAATGAGCAGTTCTTC. Protein product: CATSDWSDRGNNEQFF.